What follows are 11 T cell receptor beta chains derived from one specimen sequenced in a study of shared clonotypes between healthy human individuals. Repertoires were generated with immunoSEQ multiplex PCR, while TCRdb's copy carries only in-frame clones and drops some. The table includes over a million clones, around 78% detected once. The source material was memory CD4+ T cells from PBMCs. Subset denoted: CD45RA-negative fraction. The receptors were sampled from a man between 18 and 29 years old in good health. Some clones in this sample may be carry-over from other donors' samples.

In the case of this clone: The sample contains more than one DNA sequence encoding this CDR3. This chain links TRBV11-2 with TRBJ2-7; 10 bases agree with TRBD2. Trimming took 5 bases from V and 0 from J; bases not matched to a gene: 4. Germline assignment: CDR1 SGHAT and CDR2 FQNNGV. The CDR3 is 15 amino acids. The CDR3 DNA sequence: TGTGCCAGCAGCCTTGGACTAGCGGCCTCCTACGAGCAGTACTTC. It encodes CASSLGLAASYEQYF.

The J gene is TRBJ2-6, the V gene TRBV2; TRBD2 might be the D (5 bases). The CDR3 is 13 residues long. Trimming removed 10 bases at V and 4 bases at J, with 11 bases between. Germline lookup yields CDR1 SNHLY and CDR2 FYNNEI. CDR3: CATGLPGANVLTF. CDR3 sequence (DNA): TGTGCCACCGGACTCCCCGGGGCCAACGTCCTGACTTTC.

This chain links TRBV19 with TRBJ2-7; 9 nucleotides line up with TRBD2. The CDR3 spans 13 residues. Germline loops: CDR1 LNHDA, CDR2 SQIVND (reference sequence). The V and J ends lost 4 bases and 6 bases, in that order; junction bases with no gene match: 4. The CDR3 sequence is CASSNPAGGEQYF. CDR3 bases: TGTGCCAGTAGTAACCCAGCGGGGGGCGAGCAGTACTTC.

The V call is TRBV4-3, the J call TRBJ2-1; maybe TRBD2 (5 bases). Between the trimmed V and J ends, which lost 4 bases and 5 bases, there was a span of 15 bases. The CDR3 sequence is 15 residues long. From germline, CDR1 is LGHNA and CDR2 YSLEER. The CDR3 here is CASSPNAGSNNEQFF. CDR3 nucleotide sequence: TGCGCCAGCAGCCCTAACGCGGGCAGCAACAATGAGCAGTTCTTC.

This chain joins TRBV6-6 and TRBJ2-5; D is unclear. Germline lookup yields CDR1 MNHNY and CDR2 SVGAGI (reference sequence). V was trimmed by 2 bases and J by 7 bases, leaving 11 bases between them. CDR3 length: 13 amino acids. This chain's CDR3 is CASSYGPAGTQYF. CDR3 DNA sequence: TGTGCCAGCAGTTACGGACCGGCCGGGACCCAGTACTTC.

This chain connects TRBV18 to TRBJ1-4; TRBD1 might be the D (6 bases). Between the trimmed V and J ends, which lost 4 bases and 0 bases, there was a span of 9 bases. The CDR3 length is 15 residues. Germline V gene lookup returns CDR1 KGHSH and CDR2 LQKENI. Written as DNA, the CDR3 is TGTGCCAGCTCACGACAGGCTCCAACTAATGAAAAACTGTTTTTT. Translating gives CASSRQAPTNEKLFF.

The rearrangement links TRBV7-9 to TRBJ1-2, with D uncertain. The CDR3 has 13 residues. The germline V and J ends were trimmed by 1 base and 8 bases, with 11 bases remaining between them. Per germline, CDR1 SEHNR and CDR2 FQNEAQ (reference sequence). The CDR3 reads CASSLEARQGYTF. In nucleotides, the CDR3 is TGTGCCAGCAGCTTAGAGGCCCGCCAAGGCTACACCTTC.

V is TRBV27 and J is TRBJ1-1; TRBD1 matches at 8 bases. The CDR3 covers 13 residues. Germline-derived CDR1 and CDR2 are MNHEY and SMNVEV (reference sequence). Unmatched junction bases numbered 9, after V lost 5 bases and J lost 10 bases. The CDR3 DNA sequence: TGTGCCAGCAGTCCTCGGACAGGGCGTAGAGCTTTCTTT. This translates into CASSPRTGRRAFF.

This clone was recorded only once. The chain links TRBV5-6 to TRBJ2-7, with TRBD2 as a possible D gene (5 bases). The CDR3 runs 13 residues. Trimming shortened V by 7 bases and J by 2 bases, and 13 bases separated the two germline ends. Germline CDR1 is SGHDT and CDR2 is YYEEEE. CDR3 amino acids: CASQQNGAYEQYF. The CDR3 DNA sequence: TGTGCCAGCCAGCAGAACGGGGCCTACGAGCAGTACTTC.

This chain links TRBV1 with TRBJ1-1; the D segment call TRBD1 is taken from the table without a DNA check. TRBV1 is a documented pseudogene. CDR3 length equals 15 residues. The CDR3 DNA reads TGCACCAGCAGCCAAGAGGCCCAGGCGAACACTGAAGCTTTCTTT. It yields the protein CTSSQEAQANTEAFF.

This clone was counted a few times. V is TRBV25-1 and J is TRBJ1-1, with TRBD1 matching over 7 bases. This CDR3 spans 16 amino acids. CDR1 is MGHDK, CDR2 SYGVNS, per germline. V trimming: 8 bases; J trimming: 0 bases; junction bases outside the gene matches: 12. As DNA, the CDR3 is TGTGCCAGCTCCCGGGGGGCAGGGGGTTTGAACACTGAAGCTTTCTTT. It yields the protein CASSRGAGGLNTEAFF.